The clone carrying this T cell receptor (beta chain) was counted many times. This sample is drawn from a study of T cells in Graves' hyperthyroidism and ophthalmopathy. V shed 6 bases and J 3 bases; nucleotides not matched to a gene: 4. Looked up from germline, CDR1 is MNHNS and CDR2 is SASEGT. CDR3 size: 14 residues. Amplification yielded TCR beta CDR3 regions, with RNA transcripts as the source. Using the HTBI primer set, a first-round RT-PCR was run on the TCR CDR3. A single record per CDR3 protein comes from TCRdb applying MiXCR to the multiplex PCR reads. Here the sample spans about 600,000 distinct CDR3 sequences, approximately 15% being singletons.

The TCR comes from a woman aged 40 to 50 with Graves' ophthalmopathy. The specimen was blood. The chain links TRBV6-1 to TRBJ2-1; TRBD1 matches 8 bases. The DNA for the CDR3 is TGTGCCAGCAGCGCCGGGACAGGCTACAATGAGCAGTTCTTC. Its protein product is CASSAGTGYNEQFF.